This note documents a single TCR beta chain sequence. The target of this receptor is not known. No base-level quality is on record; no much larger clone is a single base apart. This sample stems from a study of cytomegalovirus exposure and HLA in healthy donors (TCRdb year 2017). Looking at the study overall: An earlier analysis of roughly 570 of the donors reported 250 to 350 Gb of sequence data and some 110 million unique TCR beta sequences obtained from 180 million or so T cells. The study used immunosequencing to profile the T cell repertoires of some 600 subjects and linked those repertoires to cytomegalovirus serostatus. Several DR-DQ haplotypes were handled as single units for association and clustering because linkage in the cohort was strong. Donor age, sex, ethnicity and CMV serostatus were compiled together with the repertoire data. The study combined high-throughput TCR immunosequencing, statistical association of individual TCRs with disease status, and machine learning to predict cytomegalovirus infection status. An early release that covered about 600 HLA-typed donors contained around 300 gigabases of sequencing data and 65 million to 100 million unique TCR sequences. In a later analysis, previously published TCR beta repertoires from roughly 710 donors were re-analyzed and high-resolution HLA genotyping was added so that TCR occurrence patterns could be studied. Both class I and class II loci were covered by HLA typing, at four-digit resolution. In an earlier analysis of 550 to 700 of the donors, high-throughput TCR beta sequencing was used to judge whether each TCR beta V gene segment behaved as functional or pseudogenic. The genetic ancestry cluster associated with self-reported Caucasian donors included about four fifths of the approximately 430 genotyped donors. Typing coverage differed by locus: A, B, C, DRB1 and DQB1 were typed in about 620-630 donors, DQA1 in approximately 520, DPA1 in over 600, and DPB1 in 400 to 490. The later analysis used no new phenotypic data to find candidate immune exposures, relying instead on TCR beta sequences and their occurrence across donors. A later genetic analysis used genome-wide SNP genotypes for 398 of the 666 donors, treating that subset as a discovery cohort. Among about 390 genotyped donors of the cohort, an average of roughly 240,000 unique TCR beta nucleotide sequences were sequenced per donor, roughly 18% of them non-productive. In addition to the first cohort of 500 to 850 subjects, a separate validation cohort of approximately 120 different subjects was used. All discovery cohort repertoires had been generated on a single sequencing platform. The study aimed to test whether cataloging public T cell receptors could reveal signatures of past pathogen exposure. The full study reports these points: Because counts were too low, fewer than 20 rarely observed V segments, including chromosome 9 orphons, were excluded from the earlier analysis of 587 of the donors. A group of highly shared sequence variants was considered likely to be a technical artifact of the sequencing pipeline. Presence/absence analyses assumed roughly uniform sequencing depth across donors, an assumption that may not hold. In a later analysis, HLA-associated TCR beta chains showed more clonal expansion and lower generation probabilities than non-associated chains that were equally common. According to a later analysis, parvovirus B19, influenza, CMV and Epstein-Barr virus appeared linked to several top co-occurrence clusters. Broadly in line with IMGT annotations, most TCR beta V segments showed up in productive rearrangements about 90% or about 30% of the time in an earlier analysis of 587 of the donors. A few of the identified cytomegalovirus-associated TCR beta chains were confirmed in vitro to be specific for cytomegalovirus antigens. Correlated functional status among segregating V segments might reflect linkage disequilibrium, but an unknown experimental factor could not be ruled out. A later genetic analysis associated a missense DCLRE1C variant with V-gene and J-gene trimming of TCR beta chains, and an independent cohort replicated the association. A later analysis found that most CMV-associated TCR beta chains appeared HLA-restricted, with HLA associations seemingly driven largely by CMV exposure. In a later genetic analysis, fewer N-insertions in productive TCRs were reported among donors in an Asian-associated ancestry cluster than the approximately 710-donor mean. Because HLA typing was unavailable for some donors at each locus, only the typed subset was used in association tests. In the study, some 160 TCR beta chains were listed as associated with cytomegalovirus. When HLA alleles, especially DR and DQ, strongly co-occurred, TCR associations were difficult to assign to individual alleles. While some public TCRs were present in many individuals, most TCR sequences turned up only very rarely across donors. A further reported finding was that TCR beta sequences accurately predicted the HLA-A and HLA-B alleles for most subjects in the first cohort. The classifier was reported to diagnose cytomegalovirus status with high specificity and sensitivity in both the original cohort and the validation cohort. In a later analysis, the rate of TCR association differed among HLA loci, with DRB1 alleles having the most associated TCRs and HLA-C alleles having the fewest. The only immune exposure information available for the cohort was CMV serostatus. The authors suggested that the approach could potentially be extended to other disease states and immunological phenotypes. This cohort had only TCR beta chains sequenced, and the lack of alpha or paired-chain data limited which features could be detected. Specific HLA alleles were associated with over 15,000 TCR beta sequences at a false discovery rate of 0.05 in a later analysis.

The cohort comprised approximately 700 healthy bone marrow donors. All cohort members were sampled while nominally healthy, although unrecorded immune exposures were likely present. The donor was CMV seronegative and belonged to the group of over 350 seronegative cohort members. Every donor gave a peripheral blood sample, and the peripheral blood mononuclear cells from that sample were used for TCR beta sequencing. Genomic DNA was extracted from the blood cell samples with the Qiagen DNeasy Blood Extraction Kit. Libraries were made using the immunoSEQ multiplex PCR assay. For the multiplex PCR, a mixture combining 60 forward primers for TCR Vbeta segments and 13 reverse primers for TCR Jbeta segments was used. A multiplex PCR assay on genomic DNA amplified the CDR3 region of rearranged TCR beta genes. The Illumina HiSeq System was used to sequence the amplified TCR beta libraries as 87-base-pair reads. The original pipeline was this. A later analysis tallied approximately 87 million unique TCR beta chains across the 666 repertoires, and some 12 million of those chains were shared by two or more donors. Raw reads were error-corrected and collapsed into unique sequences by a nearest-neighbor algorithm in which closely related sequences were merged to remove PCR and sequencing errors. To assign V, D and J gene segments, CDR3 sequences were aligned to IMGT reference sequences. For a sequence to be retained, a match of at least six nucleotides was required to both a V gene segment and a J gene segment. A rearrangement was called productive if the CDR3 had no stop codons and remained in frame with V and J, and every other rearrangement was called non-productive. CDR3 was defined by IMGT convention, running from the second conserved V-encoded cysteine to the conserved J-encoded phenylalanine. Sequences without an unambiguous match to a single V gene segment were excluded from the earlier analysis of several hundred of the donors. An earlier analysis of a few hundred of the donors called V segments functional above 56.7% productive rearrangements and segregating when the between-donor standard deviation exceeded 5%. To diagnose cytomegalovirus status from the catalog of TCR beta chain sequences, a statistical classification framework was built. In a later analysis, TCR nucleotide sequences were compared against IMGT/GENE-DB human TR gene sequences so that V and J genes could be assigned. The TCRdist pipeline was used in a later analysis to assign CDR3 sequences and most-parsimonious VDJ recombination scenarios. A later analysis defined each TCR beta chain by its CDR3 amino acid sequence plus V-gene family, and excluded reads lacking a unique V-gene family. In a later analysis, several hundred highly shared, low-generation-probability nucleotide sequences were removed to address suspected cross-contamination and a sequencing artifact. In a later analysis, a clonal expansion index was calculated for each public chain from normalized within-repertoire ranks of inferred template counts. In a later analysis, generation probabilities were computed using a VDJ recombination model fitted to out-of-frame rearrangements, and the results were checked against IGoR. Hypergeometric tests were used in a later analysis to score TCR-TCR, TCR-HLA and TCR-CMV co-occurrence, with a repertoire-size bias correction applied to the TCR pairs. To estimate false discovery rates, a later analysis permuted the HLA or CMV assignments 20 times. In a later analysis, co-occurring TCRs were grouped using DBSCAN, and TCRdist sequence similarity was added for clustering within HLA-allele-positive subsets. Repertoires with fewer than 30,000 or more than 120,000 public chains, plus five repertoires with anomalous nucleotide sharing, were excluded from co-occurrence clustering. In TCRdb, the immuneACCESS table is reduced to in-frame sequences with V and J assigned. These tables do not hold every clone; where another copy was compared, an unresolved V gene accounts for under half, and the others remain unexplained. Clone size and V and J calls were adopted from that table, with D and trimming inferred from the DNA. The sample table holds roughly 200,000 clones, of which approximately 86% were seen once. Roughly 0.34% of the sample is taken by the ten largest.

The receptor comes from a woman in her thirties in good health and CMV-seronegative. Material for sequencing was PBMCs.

The nucleotide sequence is TGTGCCAGCAGCGTGTATGCGGGAGCGAACACCGGGGAGCTGTTTTTT. This codes for CASSVYAGANTGELFF. Recombination connected TRBV9 to TRBJ2-2, and 7 junction bases match TRBD2. The CDR3, from cysteine to phenylalanine, totals 16 residues. Only CDR3 DNA is held: 48 bases, read in frame from base 1. Per the germline V gene, SGDLS is the CDR1 and YYNGEE is the CDR2. Germline trimming amounts to 2 bases on V and 0 bases on J, with 4 as the count of junction bases outside the gene matches.